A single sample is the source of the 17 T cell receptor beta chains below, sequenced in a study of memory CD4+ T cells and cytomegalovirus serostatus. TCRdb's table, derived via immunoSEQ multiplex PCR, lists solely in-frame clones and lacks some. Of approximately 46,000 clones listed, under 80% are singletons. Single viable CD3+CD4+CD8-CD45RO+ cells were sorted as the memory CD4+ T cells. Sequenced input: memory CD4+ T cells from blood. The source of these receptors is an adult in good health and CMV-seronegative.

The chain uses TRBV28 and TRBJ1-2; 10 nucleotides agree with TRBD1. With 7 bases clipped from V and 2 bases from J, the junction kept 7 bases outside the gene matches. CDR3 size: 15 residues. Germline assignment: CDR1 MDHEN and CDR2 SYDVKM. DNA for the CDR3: TGTGCCAGCATAGAGTCGGGACAGGGGAACTATGGCTACACCTTC. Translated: CASIESGQGNYGYTF.

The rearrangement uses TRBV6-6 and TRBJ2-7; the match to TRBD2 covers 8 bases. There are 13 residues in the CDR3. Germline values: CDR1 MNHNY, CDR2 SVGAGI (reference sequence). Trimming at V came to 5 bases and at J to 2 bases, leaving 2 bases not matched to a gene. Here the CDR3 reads CASSRGGTYEQYF. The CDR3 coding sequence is TGTGCCAGCAGTCGGGGGGGGACCTACGAGCAGTACTTC.

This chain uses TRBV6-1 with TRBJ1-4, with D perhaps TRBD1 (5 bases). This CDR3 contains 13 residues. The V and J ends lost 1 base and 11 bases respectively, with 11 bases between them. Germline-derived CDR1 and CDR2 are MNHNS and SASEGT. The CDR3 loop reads CASSEGGLTKLFF. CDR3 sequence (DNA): TGTGCCAGCAGTGAAGGGGGCCTGACTAAACTGTTTTTT.

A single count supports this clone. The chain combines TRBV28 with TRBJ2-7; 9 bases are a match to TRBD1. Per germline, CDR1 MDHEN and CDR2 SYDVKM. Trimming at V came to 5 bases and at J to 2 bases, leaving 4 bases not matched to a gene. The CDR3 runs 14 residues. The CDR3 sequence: CASSGTGLTYEQYF. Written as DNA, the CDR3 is TGTGCCAGCAGTGGGACAGGGCTAACCTACGAGCAGTACTTC.

The CDR3 sequence: CATLTQGTEAFF. The CDR3 region has the DNA TGTGCCACCCTCACCCAGGGGACTGAAGCTTTCTTT. The chain is built from TRBV18 and TRBJ1-1; possible D gene TRBD1, 6 bases. Per germline, CDR1 KGHSH and CDR2 LQKENI. The CDR3 spans 12 residues. The germline V and J ends were trimmed by 10 bases and 5 bases, with 14 bases remaining between them.

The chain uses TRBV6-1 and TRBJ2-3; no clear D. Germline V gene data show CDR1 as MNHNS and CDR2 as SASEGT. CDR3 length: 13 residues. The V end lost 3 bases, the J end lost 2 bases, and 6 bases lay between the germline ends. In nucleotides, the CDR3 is TGTGCCAGCAGTGAGCGGATCACAGATACGCAGTATTTT. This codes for CASSERITDTQYF.

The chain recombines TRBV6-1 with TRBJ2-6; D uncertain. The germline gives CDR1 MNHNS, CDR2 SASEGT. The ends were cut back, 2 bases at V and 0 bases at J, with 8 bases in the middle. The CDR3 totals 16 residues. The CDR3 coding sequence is TGTGCCAGCAGTGAACGGCCTTCCTCTGGGGCCAACGTCCTGACTTTC. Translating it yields CASSERPSSGANVLTF.

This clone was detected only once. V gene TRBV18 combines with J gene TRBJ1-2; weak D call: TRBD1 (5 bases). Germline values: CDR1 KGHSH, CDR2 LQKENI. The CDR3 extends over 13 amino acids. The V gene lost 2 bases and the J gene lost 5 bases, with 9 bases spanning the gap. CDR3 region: CASSPSRDYGYTF. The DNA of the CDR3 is TGTGCCAGCTCACCATCCAGGGATTATGGCTACACCTTC.

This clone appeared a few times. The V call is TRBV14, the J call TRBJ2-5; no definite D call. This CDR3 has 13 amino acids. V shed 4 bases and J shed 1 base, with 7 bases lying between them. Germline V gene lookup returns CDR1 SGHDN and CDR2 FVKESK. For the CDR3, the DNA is TGTGCCAGCAGCCCGGGCCTCCAAGAGACCCAGTACTTC. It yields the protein CASSPGLQETQYF.

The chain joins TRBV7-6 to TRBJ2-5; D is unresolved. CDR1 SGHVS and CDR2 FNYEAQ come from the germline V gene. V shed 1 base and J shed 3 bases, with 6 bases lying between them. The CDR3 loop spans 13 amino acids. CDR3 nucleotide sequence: TGTGCCAGCAGCTTAGGGCAGGAAGAGACCCAGTACTTC. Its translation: CASSLGQEETQYF.

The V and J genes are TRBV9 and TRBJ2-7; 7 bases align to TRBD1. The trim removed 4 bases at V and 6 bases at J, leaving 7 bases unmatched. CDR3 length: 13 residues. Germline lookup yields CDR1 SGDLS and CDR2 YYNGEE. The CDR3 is CASSPRPGGEQYF. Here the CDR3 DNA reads TGTGCCAGCAGCCCCCGTCCAGGGGGCGAGCAGTACTTC.

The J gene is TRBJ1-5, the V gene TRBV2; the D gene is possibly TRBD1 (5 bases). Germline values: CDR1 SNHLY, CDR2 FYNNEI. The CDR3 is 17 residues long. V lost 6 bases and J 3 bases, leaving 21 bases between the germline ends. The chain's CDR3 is CASSLWAGLIANQPQHF. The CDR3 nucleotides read TGTGCCAGCAGCCTGTGGGCGGGGCTAATAGCCAATCAGCCCCAGCATTTT.

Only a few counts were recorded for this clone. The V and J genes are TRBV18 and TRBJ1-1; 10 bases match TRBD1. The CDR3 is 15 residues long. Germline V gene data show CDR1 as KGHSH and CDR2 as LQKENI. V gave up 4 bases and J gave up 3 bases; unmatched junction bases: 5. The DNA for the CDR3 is TGTGCCAGCTCACTCGGGACAGGGGATTACACTGAAGCTTTCTTT. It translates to CASSLGTGDYTEAFF.

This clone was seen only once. The DNA for the CDR3 is TGCAGCGTTGTGACTGCCTATGGCTACACCTTC. This sequence encodes CSVVTAYGYTF. The chain employs TRBV29-1 and TRBJ1-2; the D is unclear. The CDR3 is made up of 11 amino acids. Germline V CDR1 and CDR2: SQVTM, ANQGSEA. Trimming took 4 bases from V and 4 from J, leaving 7 bases between them.

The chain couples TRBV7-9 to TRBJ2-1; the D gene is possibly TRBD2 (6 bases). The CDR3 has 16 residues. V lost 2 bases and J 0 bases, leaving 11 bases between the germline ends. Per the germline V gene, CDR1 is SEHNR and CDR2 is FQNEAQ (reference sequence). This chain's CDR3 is CASSLWRGDSYNEQFF. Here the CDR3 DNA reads TGTGCCAGCAGCTTATGGAGGGGTGACTCCTACAATGAGCAGTTCTTC.

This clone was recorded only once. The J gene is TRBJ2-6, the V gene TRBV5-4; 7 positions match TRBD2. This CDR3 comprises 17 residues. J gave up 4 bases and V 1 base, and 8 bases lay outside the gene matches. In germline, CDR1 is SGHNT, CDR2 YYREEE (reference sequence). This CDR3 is CASSLTPLASGANVLTF. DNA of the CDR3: TGTGCCAGCAGCTTGACCCCACTAGCGTCGGGGGCCAACGTCCTGACTTTC.

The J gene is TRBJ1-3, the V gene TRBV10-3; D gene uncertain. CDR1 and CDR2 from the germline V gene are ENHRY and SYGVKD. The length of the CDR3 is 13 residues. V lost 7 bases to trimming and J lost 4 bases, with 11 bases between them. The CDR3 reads CAINPAEGNTIYF. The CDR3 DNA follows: TGTGCCATCAACCCGGCTGAGGGAAACACCATATATTTT.